These 27 T cell receptor beta chains came from one sample sequenced in a study of cytomegalovirus exposure and HLA in healthy donors. The PCR ran on 60 Vbeta and 13 Jbeta primers. TCRdb keeps only in-frame clones here, not all; method: immunoSEQ multiplex PCR. The data contain 150,000 to 200,000 clones, 79% of them singletons. Sequences were obtained from PBMCs. Receptors were obtained from a woman aged 25 to 39 in good health and CMV-seropositive.

This chain connects TRBV4-1 to TRBJ1-5; 7 positions agree with TRBD1. The germline V gene has CDR1 MGHRA and CDR2 YSYEKL. J lost 3 bases, V lost 1 base, and 3 bases had no gene match. CDR3 length: 15 amino acids. The DNA for the CDR3 is TGCGCCAGCAGCCAAGCCGACAGGGACAATCAGCCCCAGCATTTT. It encodes CASSQADRDNQPQHF.

The genes are TRBV6-5 and TRBJ1-5; D is possibly TRBD1 (6 bases). Looked up from germline, CDR1 is MNHEY and CDR2 is SVGAGI. The CDR3 loop spans 15 amino acids. V lost 6 bases and J lost 0, with 12 bases in between. CDR3 protein: CASSAQGYSNQPQHF. CDR3 bases: TGTGCCAGCAGCGCACAGGGTTATAGCAATCAGCCCCAGCATTTT.

Turning to this clone: At one end the junction does not follow the germline gene, possibly because of a read error. The V and J genes are TRBV11-2 and TRBJ2-1; TRBD1 is a possible D gene (6 bases). CDR3 size: 15 residues. Germline V CDR1 and CDR2: SGHAT, FQNNGV. In DNA form, the CDR3 reads TGTGCCGGCAGCTTAGGGGGTTCAGGGGACGATGAGCAGTTCTTC. Its protein product is CAGSLGGSGDDEQFF.

The chain recombines TRBV5-6 with TRBJ2-7; TRBD2 aligns across 11 bases. The CDR3 has 15 residues. The V and J ends lost 4 bases and 2 bases, in that order; junction bases with no gene match: 5. CDR1 is SGHDT, CDR2 YYEEEE, per germline. CDR3 amino acids: CASSPVTSGAYEQYF. The CDR3 DNA reads as TGTGCCAGCAGCCCGGTGACTAGCGGGGCCTACGAGCAGTACTTC.

Concerning this clone itself: The same CDR3 can be traced to other DNA sequences in this sample. The V gene is TRBV10-3, the J gene TRBJ2-7, with 10 bases fitting TRBD1. Germline values: CDR1 ENHRY, CDR2 SYGVKD. V trimming: 6 bases; J trimming: 2 bases; junction bases outside the gene matches: 1. This CDR3 is 13 amino acids long. CDR3 amino acids: CAISGTGAYEQYF. CDR3 DNA sequence: TGTGCCATCAGCGGGACAGGGGCCTACGAGCAGTACTTC.

This clone was picked up a small number of times. The genes are TRBV4-3 and TRBJ2-2; D is uncertain. CDR3 length: 17 residues. The germline V and J ends were trimmed by 0 bases and 6 bases, with 17 bases remaining between them. Germline values: CDR1 LGHNA, CDR2 YSLEER. CDR3 nucleotide sequence: TGCGCCAGCAGCCAAGATTGGGCACAACAGATAGCCGGGGAGCTGTTTTTT. It codes for CASSQDWAQQIAGELFF.

The chain uses TRBV11-2 and TRBJ2-7; 9 bases map to TRBD1. Germline lookup yields CDR1 SGHAT and CDR2 FQNNGV. The J segment lost 0 bases and the V segment lost 5 bases, leaving 8 bases of the junction unmatched. The CDR3 loop spans 16 amino acids. CDR3 DNA: TGTGCCAGCAGCCCGCGGAGGGACAGGGCCTCCTACGAGCAGTACTTC. It is translated as CASSPRRDRASYEQYF.

The V gene is TRBV5-8, the J gene TRBJ2-7, with a possible D match to TRBD1 (6 bases). Germline V gene sequence: CDR1 SGHTS, CDR2 YDEGEE. The CDR3 loop spans 15 amino acids. V was shortened by 2 bases and J by 6 bases, with 18 bases between the two germline ends. The CDR3 sequence is CASSFDGQISGEQYF. The CDR3 DNA is TGTGCCAGCAGCTTTGACGGACAGATTTCGGGCGAGCAGTACTTC.

The CDR3 bases are TGTGCCAGCAGTACGGGAGGGGGCGAGACCCAGTACTTC. Amino acids: CASSTGGGETQYF. J is TRBJ2-5 and V is TRBV7-7; D is possibly TRBD2 (8 bases). Germline CDR1 is SSHAT and CDR2 is FNYEAQ (reference sequence). CDR3 size: 13 residues. The V and J ends lost 6 bases and 5 bases respectively, with 13 bases between them.

This clone is a singleton in its sample. The chain carries TRBV29-1 and TRBJ1-1; D is perhaps TRBD1 (5 bases). This CDR3 spans 13 amino acids. In germline, CDR1 is SQVTM, CDR2 ANQGSEA. V was cut by 4 bases and J by 1 base, with 10 bases left in between. The CDR3 reads CSVGGTSNTEAFF. Written as DNA, the CDR3 is TGCAGCGTTGGCGGGACCTCGAACACTGAAGCTTTCTTT. Complete variable domain (other parts from reference TRBV29-1 and TRBJ1-1): SAVISQKPSRDICQRGTSLTIQCQVDSQVTMMFWYRQQPGQSLTLIATANQGSEATYESGFVIDKFPISRPNLTFSTLTVSNMSPEDSSIYLCSVGGTSNTEAFFGQGTRLTVV.

V gene TRBV2 combines with J gene TRBJ2-1; 12 bases match TRBD2. CDR3 length: 17 amino acids. The J segment lost 2 bases and the V segment lost 7 bases, leaving 9 bases of the junction unmatched. Germline values: CDR1 SNHLY, CDR2 FYNNEI. The CDR3 sequence: CASTRGLAGGAYNEQFF. DNA for the CDR3: TGTGCCAGCACGAGGGGTCTAGCGGGAGGGGCCTACAATGAGCAGTTCTTC.

This sequence joins TRBV7-8 and TRBJ2-1; D is possibly TRBD1 (6 bases). The CDR3 runs 15 residues. From germline, CDR1 is SGHVS and CDR2 FQNEAQ. With 1 base removed from V and 8 bases from J, the gap between germline ends came to 15 bases. In DNA form, the CDR3 reads TGTGCCAGCAGCTTAGTAGAGGGGGAAGGGTATGAGCAGTTCTTC. Its translation: CASSLVEGEGYEQFF.

The J gene is TRBJ2-3, the V gene TRBV4-2; D ambiguous. The ends were cut back, 6 bases at V and 0 bases at J, with 10 bases in the middle. The germline V gene has CDR1 LGHNA and CDR2 YNFKEQ. This CDR3 has 14 residues. The CDR3 protein is CASRPGVSTDTQYF. CDR3 bases: TGTGCCAGCAGACCCGGTGTAAGCACAGATACGCAGTATTTT.

This rearrangement joins TRBV5-6 to TRBJ1-1; D gene ambiguous. This CDR3 contains 12 residues. V was trimmed by 3 bases and J by 11 bases, leaving 14 bases between them. CDR1 and CDR2 from the germline V gene are SGHDT and YYEEEE. CDR3 coding DNA: TGTGCCAGCAGCTCCCGGGGAGGATGGGCTTTCTTT. Translating gives CASSSRGGWAFF.

The rearrangement links TRBV4-2 to TRBJ2-7, with D possibly being TRBD2 (6 bases). There are 17 residues in the CDR3. V lost 0 bases, J lost 0 bases, and 15 bases lay in between. CDR1 LGHNA and CDR2 YNFKEQ come from the germline V gene. The CDR3 reads CASSQETGLLSSYEQYF. DNA of the CDR3: TGTGCCAGCAGCCAAGAAACGGGACTCCTGAGCTCCTACGAGCAGTACTTC.

The CDR3 nucleotides are TGCGCCAGCAGCTTGTTCACAGCGAACCAACAAAGGGGGAATTCACCCCTCCACTTT. Translated: CASSLFTANQQRGNSPLHF. J is TRBJ1-6 and V is TRBV5-1, with a weak D call TRBD1 (6 bases). Per germline, CDR1 SGHRS and CDR2 YFSETQ. The CDR3 sequence is 19 residues long. The germline V and J ends were trimmed by 1 base and 7 bases, with 24 bases remaining between them.

V gene TRBV7-2 combines with J gene TRBJ2-7; no reliable D call. Germline V CDR1 and CDR2: SGHTA, FQGNSA. V lost 1 base and J 4 bases, leaving 8 bases between the germline ends. CDR3 length: 13 amino acids. The CDR3 protein is CASSLVRRYEQYF. CDR3 DNA: TGTGCCAGCAGCTTAGTCCGGCGGTACGAGCAGTACTTC.

The chain employs TRBV19 and TRBJ2-7; 8 nucleotides match TRBD1. The germline CDR1 and CDR2 sequences are LNHDA and SQIVND (reference sequence). Trimming removed 5 bases from V and 4 bases from J; junction bases left unmatched: 10. This CDR3 has 15 residues. The chain's CDR3 is CASSPRTGQGYEQYF. CDR3 nucleotide sequence: TGTGCCAGTAGTCCACGGACAGGGCAAGGGTACGAGCAGTACTTC. Variable domain in full (rest from reference TRBV19 and TRBJ2-7): DGGITQSPKYLFRKEGQNVTLSCEQNLNHDAMYWYRQDPGQGLRLIYYSQIVNDFQKGDIAEGYSVSREKKESFPLTVTSAQKNPTAFYLCASSPRTGQGYEQYFGPGTRLTVT.

The chain is built from TRBV15 and TRBJ1-5; no firm D call. Germline V CDR1 and CDR2: LNHNV, YYDKDF (reference sequence). V was trimmed by 0 bases and J by 4 bases, leaving 4 bases between them. The CDR3 is made up of 13 amino acids. CDR3 region: CATSRDINQPQHF. In DNA, the CDR3 is TGTGCCACCAGCAGAGACATTAATCAGCCCCAGCATTTT.

V and J are TRBV4-3 and TRBJ2-1; 7 positions match TRBD1. V was clipped by 0 bases and J by 5 bases; unmatched bases: 7. The CDR3 covers 16 residues. Germline-derived CDR1 and CDR2 are LGHNA and YSLEER. The CDR3 region has the DNA TGCGCCAGCAGCCAAGAGGGACAGACTTTAAACAATGAGCAGTTCTTC. This gives the protein CASSQEGQTLNNEQFF.

This rearrangement joins TRBV18 to TRBJ2-3; D unresolved. Germline values: CDR1 KGHSH, CDR2 LQKENI. This CDR3 spans 15 amino acids. The germline V and J ends were trimmed by 2 bases and 0 bases, with 9 bases remaining between them. For the CDR3, the DNA is TGTGCCAGCTCACCATTAGCCTCTAGCACAGATACGCAGTATTTT. As protein: CASSPLASSTDTQYF. The complete variable domain, with remaining parts taken from reference TRBV18 and TRBJ2-3, reads NAGVMQNPRHLVRRRGQEARLRCSPMKGHSHVYWYRQLPEEGLKFMVYLQKENIIDESGMPKERFSAEFPKEGPSILRIQQVVRGDSAAYFCASSPLASSTDTQYFGPGTRLTVL.

This chain links TRBV4-3 with TRBJ2-7; the D gene is possibly TRBD1 (6 bases). Looked up from germline, CDR1 is LGHNA and CDR2 is YSLEER. This CDR3 contains 15 residues. The germline V and J ends were trimmed by 0 bases and 3 bases, with 12 bases remaining between them. CDR3 coding DNA: TGCGCCAGCAGCCAAGATCGCAGGGGAAGCTACGAGCAGTACTTC. Amino acids: CASSQDRRGSYEQYF.

This clone came up a few times. The chain couples TRBV10-3 to TRBJ2-7, with D tentatively TRBD1 (5 bases). The CDR3 contains 16 residues. The germline V gene encodes CDR1 ENHRY and CDR2 SYGVKD. V lost 4 bases, J lost 3 bases, and 19 bases lay in between. CDR3 in amino acids: CAISGPLVGAGYEQYF. CDR3 sequence (DNA): TGTGCCATCAGTGGGCCCTTGGTTGGGGCTGGCTACGAGCAGTACTTC.

The rearrangement links TRBV7-9 to TRBJ2-3; 10 positions match TRBD2. From germline, CDR1 is SEHNR and CDR2 FQNEAQ (reference sequence). The CDR3 is made up of 15 amino acids. The V segment lost 10 bases and the J segment 3 bases; nucleotides outside the gene matches: 10. This CDR3 is CAIPGPAGGTDTQYF. The CDR3 DNA follows: TGTGCCATACCAGGTCCAGCGGGAGGGACAGATACGCAGTATTTT.

The CDR3 nucleotides are TGTGCCAGCTATGACTGGGGAGGCCAGCCCCAGCATTTT. It specifies CASYDWGGQPQHF. The chain joins TRBV27 to TRBJ1-5; D is uncertain. The CDR3 runs to 13 residues. In germline, CDR1 is MNHEY, CDR2 SMNVEV (reference sequence). V lost 8 bases and J lost 7, with 15 bases in between.

The chain joins TRBV7-9 to TRBJ1-1; D is unclear. V lost 1 base and J lost 7, with 19 bases in between. Germline assignment: CDR1 SEHNR and CDR2 FQNEAQ (reference sequence). The CDR3 has 16 residues. CDR3 amino acids: CASSLEFGRIAGEAFF. DNA of the CDR3: TGTGCCAGCAGCTTAGAATTCGGAAGGATTGCGGGTGAAGCTTTCTTT.

The gene calls are TRBV15 and TRBJ2-5; D perhaps matches TRBD1 (6 bases). V lost 4 bases to trimming and J lost 2 bases, with 14 bases between them. This CDR3 is 15 amino acids long. CDR1 and CDR2 (germline): LNHNV, YYDKDF (reference sequence). The CDR3: CATSKNRVGQETQYF. The CDR3 DNA follows: TGTGCCACCAGCAAGAACAGGGTGGGTCAAGAGACCCAGTACTTC.